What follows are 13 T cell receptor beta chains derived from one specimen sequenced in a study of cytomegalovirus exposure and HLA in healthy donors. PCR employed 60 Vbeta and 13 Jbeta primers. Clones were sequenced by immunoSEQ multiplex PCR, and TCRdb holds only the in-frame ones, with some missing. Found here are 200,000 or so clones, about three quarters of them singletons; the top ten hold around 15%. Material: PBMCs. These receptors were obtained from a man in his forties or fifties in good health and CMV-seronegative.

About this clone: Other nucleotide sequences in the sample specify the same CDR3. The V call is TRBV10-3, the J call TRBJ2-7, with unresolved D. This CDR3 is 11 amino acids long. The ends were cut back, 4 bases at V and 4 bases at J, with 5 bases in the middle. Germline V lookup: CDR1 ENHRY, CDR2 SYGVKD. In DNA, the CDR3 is TGTGCCATCAGTGCCGGTTACGAGCAGTACTTC. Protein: CAISAGYEQYF.

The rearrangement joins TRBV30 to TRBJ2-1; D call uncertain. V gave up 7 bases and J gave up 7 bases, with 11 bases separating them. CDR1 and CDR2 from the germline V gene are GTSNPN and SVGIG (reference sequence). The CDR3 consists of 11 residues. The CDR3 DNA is TGTGCCTCCGAGGAGAGGAATGAGCAGTTCTTC. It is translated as CASEERNEQFF. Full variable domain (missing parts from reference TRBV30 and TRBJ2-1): SQTIHQWPATLVQPVGSPLSLECTVEGTSNPNLYWYRQAAGRGLQLLFYSVGIGQISSEVPQNLSASRPQDRQFILSSKKLLLSDSGFYLCASEERNEQFFGPGTRLTVL.

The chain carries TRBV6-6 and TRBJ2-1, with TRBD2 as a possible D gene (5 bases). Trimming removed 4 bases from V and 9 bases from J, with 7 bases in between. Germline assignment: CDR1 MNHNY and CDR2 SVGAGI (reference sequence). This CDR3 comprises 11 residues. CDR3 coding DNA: TGTGCCAGCAGTTTGAGCGGTGAGCAGTTCTTC. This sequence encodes CASSLSGEQFF.

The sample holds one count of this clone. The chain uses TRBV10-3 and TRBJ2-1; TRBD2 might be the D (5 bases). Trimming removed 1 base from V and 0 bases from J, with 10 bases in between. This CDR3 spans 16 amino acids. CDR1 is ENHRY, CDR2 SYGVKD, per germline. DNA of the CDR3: TGTGCCATCAGTGAGTGGAAGCGGTTCTCCTACAATGAGCAGTTCTTC. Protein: CAISEWKRFSYNEQFF.

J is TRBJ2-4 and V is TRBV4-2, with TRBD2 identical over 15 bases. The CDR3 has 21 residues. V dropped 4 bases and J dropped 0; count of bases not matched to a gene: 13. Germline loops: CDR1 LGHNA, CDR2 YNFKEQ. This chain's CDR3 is CASSRSPGLAGGNLAKNIQYF. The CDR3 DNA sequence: TGTGCCAGCAGCCGGTCACCGGGACTAGCGGGGGGCAACCTAGCCAAAAACATTCAGTACTTC.

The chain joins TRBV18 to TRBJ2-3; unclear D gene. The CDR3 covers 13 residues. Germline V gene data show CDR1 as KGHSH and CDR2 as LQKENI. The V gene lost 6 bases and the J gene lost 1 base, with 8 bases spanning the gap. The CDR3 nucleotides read TGTGCCAGCTCCCAACGGGGCACAGATACGCAGTATTTT. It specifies CASSQRGTDTQYF.

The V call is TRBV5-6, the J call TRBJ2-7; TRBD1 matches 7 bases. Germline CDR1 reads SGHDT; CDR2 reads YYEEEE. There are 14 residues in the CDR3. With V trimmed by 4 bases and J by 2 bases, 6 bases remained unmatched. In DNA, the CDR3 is TGTGCCAGCAGCCTTACAGGGGTACCCTACGAGCAGTACTTC. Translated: CASSLTGVPYEQYF.

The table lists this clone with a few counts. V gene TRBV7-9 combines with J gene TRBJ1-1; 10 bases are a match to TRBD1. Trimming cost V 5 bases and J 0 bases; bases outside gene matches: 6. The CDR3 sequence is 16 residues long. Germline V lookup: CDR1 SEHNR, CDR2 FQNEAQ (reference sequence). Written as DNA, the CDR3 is TGTGCCAGCAGCAGGACAGGGGGGAGCATGAACACTGAAGCTTTCTTT. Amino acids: CASSRTGGSMNTEAFF.

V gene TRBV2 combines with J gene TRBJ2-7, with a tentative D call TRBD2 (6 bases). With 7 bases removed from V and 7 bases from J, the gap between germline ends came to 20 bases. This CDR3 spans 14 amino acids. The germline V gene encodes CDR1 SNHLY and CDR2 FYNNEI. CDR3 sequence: CASTRDLPTGEQYF. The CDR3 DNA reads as TGTGCCAGCACTCGGGACTTACCTACCGGAGAGCAGTACTTC.

CDR3 sequence: CASITGFYSYEQYF. CDR3 nucleotide sequence: TGTGCCAGCATTACAGGGTTTTACTCCTACGAGCAGTACTTC. The J gene is TRBJ2-7, the V gene TRBV2; tentatively, D is TRBD1 (6 bases). Germline V lookup: CDR1 SNHLY, CDR2 FYNNEI. Trimming stripped 7 bases from V and 0 bases from J, with 13 bases between. CDR3 length: 14 amino acids. Looking up the rest from reference TRBV2 and TRBJ2-7 gives the full variable domain: EPEVTQTPSHQVTQMGQEVILRCVPISNHLYFYWYRQILGQKVEFLVSFYNNEISEKSEIFDDQFSVERPDGSNFTLKIRSTKLEDSAMYFCASITGFYSYEQYFGPGTRLTVT.

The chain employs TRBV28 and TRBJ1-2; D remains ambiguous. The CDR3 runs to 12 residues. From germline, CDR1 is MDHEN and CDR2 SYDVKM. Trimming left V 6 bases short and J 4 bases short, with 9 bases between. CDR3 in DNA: TGTGCCAGCAGCACAGCCACCTATGGCTACACCTTC. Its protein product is CASSTATYGYTF.

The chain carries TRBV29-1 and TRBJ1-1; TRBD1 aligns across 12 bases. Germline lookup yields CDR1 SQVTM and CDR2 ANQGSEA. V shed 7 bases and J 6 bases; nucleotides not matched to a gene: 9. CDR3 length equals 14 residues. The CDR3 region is CSAWVGQGASEAFF. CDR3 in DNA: TGCAGCGCTTGGGTGGGACAGGGGGCGTCTGAAGCTTTCTTT.

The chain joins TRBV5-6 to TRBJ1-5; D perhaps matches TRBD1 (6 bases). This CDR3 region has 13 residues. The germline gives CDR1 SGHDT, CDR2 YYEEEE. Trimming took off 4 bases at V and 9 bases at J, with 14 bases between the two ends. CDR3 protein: CASSEAGVRPQHF. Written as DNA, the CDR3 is TGTGCCAGCAGCGAGGCAGGGGTCCGGCCCCAGCATTTT.